This TCR beta chain was recovered during a study of CD8 T cells in Susac syndrome. Trimming took 4 bases from V and 1 from J, leaving 7 bases between them. Germline values: CDR1 LNHDA, CDR2 SQIVND (reference sequence). The CDR3 covers 13 residues. Peripheral blood CD8+ and CD4+ T cells were profiled by TCR beta sequencing. Negative isolation yielded the CD8+ and CD4+ T cells, while FACS enriched the TEMRA cells. The RNA input was roughly 0.45 to 1 ug, and it was reverse transcribed with random hexamers. Amplification of TCR beta CDR3 used immunoSEQ multiplex PCR across 54 Vbeta and 13 Jbeta. MiXCR was run by TCRdb on the immunoSEQ multiplex PCR reads, yielding one entry per CDR3 protein. The sample holds 100,000 to 150,000 distinct CDR3 sequences; around 94% are singletons and the top ten take around 0.12%.

V is TRBV19 and J is TRBJ1-1, with unresolved D. The clonotype comes from a human donor with multiple sclerosis. The sample was CD4+ T cells from PBMCs. The CDR3 DNA reads TGTGCCAGTAGTACGACACGGAACACTGAAGCTTTCTTT. Translating it yields CASSTTRNTEAFF.